The rows below give T cell receptor beta chains drawn from one sample of a study of blood T cell repertoires in COVID-19. The data were produced by immunoSEQ multiplex PCR, yet TCRdb's version contains in-frame clones alone and is incomplete. Among tens of thousands of clones, roughly 89% were seen once, and the ten largest hold under 6.5%. Sequencing was carried out using peripheral blood. These receptors were collected from a woman aged 55-69 years with COVID-19, enrolled during active disease. Both conserved end residues are part of each CDR3. Size is omitted from some rows. Given values are once, few, many or a class for expanded clones.

CDR3 length: 19
J gene: TRBJ2-1
V gene: TRBV9
clone size: .
CDR3 protein: CASSVGGTGTGTGYNEQFF

CDR3 length: 16
J gene: TRBJ1-2
V gene: TRBV6-1
clone size: once
CDR3 protein: CASSEAPRQGGFGYTF

CDR3 length: 15
J gene: TRBJ2-7
V gene: TRBV6-6
clone size: .
CDR3 protein: CASSLRLENILGQYF

CDR3 length: 15
J gene: TRBJ2-2
V gene: TRBV5-1
clone size: .
CDR3 protein: CASSYLGLNTGELFF

CDR3 length: 13
J gene: TRBJ1-6
V gene: TRBV11-2
clone size: .
CDR3 protein: CASSLASGSPLHF

CDR3 length: 16
J gene: TRBJ2-5
V gene: TRBV3-1/TRBV3-2
clone size: .
CDR3 protein: CASSQDLSAGQETQYF

CDR3 length: 15
J gene: TRBJ1-1
V gene: TRBV29-1
clone size: .
CDR3 protein: CSVDGRRKPNTEAFF

CDR3 length: 15
J gene: TRBJ1-2
V gene: TRBV18
clone size: .
CDR3 protein: CASSPSLAPGVGYTF

CDR3 length: 12
J gene: TRBJ1-2
V gene: TRBV18
clone size: once
CDR3 protein: CASSPNSYGYTF

CDR3 length: 14
J gene: TRBJ1-1
V gene: TRBV11-2
clone size: .
CDR3 protein: CASSLGPPNTEAFF

CDR3 length: 14
J gene: TRBJ2-1
V gene: TRBV5-1
clone size: .
CDR3 protein: CASSYSTQGNEQFF